This is a list of T cell receptor beta chains from one sample in a study of CD8+CD57+ T cells in acquired aplastic anemia. TCRdb re-called the reads with MiXCR, one entry per CDR3 protein. This sample carries 400,000 to 600,000 distinct CDR3 sequences, around 30% of them seen once, and the ten largest clones take 0.82%. What was sequenced was sorted CD4+, CD8+, or CD8+CD57+ T cells (not recorded which) from PBMCs. Source of these receptors: a human donor with aplastic anemia. The CDR3 runs from the conserved cysteine through the conserved F or W. Each record gives: D gene, clone size, J gene, V gene, CDR3 DNA, CDR3 protein. The D gene is left open where the match is weak. Clone size is not always given. Where it is, it says once, few, many or a class for expanded clones.

.,many,TRBJ1-2,TRBV7-2,TGTGCCAGCAGCTTAGACGGGGAGAACTATGGCTACACCTTC,CASSLDGENYGYTF
.,many,TRBJ2-3,TRBV24-1,TGTGCCACCAGTGATCGGACAGACATCACAGATACGCAGTATTTT,CATSDRTDITDTQYF
.,.,TRBJ1-5,TRBV2,TGTGCCAGCAGCTTAAATGGAATCAATCAGCCCCAGCATTTT,CASSLNGINQPQHF
.,many,TRBJ2-7,TRBV2,TGTGCCAACCGGGACACCTCCTACGAGCAGTACTTC,CANRDTSYEQYF
.,many,TRBJ2-1,TRBV10-3,TGTGCCATCAGTGTTGGGGTAGGGGACAATGAGCAGTTCTTC,CAISVGVGDNEQFF
.,.,TRBJ1-1,TRBV5-8,TGTGCCAGCAGCGGTATTACGGGCGGGGGCACTGAAGCTTTCTTT,CASSGITGGGTEAFF
.,.,TRBJ1-2,TRBV12-3/TRBV12-4,TGTGCCAGCAGTTTAGGGGGGGAGGGTGGCTACACCTTC,CASSLGGEGGYTF
.,.,TRBJ1-2,TRBV19,TGTGCCAGTAGCGTACAACGGAACTATGGCTACACCTTC,CASSVQRNYGYTF
.,.,TRBJ2-7,TRBV6-5,TGTGCCAGCAGTTACTTTGTCGGATCCTACGAGCAGTACTTC,CASSYFVGSYEQYF
TRBD2,.,TRBJ2-1,TRBV7-1,TGTGCCAGCAGCCCAGCGTTATTCCTAGCGGGAGGGTTTGGTGAGGTGAATGAGCAGTTCTTC,CASSPALFLAGGFGEVNEQFF
TRBD2,.,TRBJ2-7,TRBV10-2,TGCGCCAGCGGTGAGCCTAGCGGAGCTTCCTACGAGCAGTACTTC,CASGEPSGASYEQYF
TRBD1,.,TRBJ1-1,TRBV5-1,TGCGCCAGCAGCACAGGGGGGTTTGGGACTGAAGCTTTCTTT,CASSTGGFGTEAFF
.,many,TRBJ2-7,TRBV10-3,TGTGCCATCAGTGATTACAACAAAGCGACGGCGACTCCCTACGAGCAGTACTTC,CAISDYNKATATPYEQYF
TRBD2,.,TRBJ2-1,TRBV19,TGTGCCAGTAGTCAACCTCCGGGACTAGGAGTTGAGCAGTTCTTC,CASSQPPGLGVEQFF
.,many,TRBJ1-6,TRBV2,TGTGCCAGCAGTGAGATATTCAATTCACCCCTCCACTTT,CASSEIFNSPLHF
TRBD1,few,TRBJ2-4,TRBV10-3,TGTGCCATCAGTGATACAGGGGAGGCCAAAAACATTCAGTACTTC,CAISDTGEAKNIQYF
TRBD1,.,TRBJ1-6,TRBV24-1,TGTGCCACCAGTGCCCCGGGCAGGGGGGCAGAAAGGAATTCACCCCTCCACTTT,CATSAPGRGAERNSPLHF
.,many,TRBJ2-7,TRBV20-1,TGCAGTGGAACTTTATCCTACGAGCAGTACTTC,CSGTLSYEQYF
TRBD2,.,TRBJ2-2,TRBV3-1,TGTGCCAGCAGCCAAGAGGCTTTGACTAGCGGGAGATCGAACACCGGGGAGCTGTTTTTT,CASSQEALTSGRSNTGELFF
.,.,TRBJ1-1,TRBV10-3,TGTGCCATCAGGGGCCAATTGAACACTGAAGCTTTCTTT,CAIRGQLNTEAFF